The 14 T cell receptor beta chains below come from one sample, sequenced in a study of cytomegalovirus exposure and HLA in healthy donors. The PCR had 60 Vbeta and 13 Jbeta primers. Assay used: immunoSEQ multiplex PCR; TCRdb lists only in-frame clones, some missing. Here the sample spans 70,000 to 95,000 clones, more than 60% being singletons. Sequenced: PBMCs. The source of these receptors is a middle-aged man in good health and CMV-seronegative.

This chain links TRBV6-6 with TRBJ1-1, with D tentatively TRBD1 (6 bases). Germline V gene data show CDR1 as MNHNY and CDR2 as SVGAGI (reference sequence). The CDR3 runs 14 residues. With 5 bases removed from V and 1 base from J, the gap between germline ends came to 11 bases. CDR3 DNA: TGTGCCAGCAGTCACAGGACAGCGAACACTGAAGCTTTCTTT. It translates to CASSHRTANTEAFF.

This chain connects TRBV7-9 to TRBJ2-2; TRBD2 matches at 8 bases. V trimming: 4 bases; J trimming: 8 bases; junction bases outside the gene matches: 3. This CDR3 contains 13 residues. Germline assignment: CDR1 SEHNR and CDR2 FQNEAQ (reference sequence). DNA of the CDR3: TGTGCCAGCAGCTCCGGACTAGCTGGGGAGCTGTTTTTT. Translation gives CASSSGLAGELFF.

The chain links TRBV2 to TRBJ1-2; 8 positions match TRBD1. Germline assignment: CDR1 SNHLY and CDR2 FYNNEI. The CDR3 spans 13 residues. V was pared by 6 bases and J by 7 bases, with 7 bases of the junction left unmatched. CDR3 DNA: TGTGCCAGCAGCACCACAGGGGGAGGTGGCTACACCTTC. Its protein product is CASSTTGGGGYTF.

Note on this clone: Distinct nucleotide sequences in the sample also encode this CDR3. The rearrangement joins TRBV13 to TRBJ2-3, with a tentative D call TRBD2 (5 bases). The V and J ends lost 5 bases and 2 bases respectively, with 17 bases between them. Germline CDR1 and CDR2: PRHDT and FYEKMQ (reference sequence). This CDR3 spans 16 amino acids. This CDR3 reads CASSKTRGLTTDTQYF. The CDR3 DNA is TGTGCCAGCAGCAAAACAAGAGGACTGACCACAGATACGCAGTATTTT.

This clone came up a few times. The chain joins TRBV5-5 to TRBJ1-2, with a weak D call TRBD1 (6 bases). The germline V and J ends were trimmed by 1 base and 2 bases, with 9 bases remaining between them. CDR3 length: 14 residues. Germline V CDR1 and CDR2: SGHKS, YYEKEE (reference sequence). In DNA, the CDR3 is TGTGCCAGCAGCTTGCAGACAGGAAACTATGGCTACACCTTC. This gives the protein CASSLQTGNYGYTF.

This clone was seen a handful of times. The chain employs TRBV10-3 and TRBJ2-7, with D tentatively TRBD1 (6 bases). This CDR3 spans 13 amino acids. Germline CDR1 reads ENHRY; CDR2 reads SYGVKD. Trimming pared 7 bases from V and 7 bases from J, leaving 17 bases between. CDR3 region: CAIMSQGIGEQYF. CDR3 nucleotides: TGTGCCATCATGAGTCAGGGGATAGGGGAGCAGTACTTC.

This clone was seen only once. V and J are TRBV2 and TRBJ2-7; weak D call: TRBD2 (6 bases). Germline V gene lookup returns CDR1 SNHLY and CDR2 FYNNEI. V was trimmed by 0 bases and J by 1 base, leaving 10 bases between them. This CDR3 is built from 15 residues. CDR3 in amino acids: CASSEALGGSYEQYF. The CDR3 nucleotides are TGTGCCAGCAGTGAAGCCTTGGGGGGATCCTACGAGCAGTACTTC.

The CDR3, as DNA: TGTGCCAGCAGCCTGGACATCGTTTCCGAGCAGTACTTC. Protein product: CASSLDIVSEQYF. The V call is TRBV11-3, the J call TRBJ2-7; D is perhaps TRBD1 (5 bases). Germline V gene sequence: CDR1 SGHNT, CDR2 YENEEA. This CDR3 contains 13 residues. The V end was cut by 5 bases, the J end by 6 bases, with 14 bases between.

The chain combines TRBV28 with TRBJ1-2; D gene uncertain. Germline assignment: CDR1 MDHEN and CDR2 SYDVKM. Between the trimmed V and J ends, which lost 2 bases and 3 bases, there was a span of 13 bases. This CDR3 comprises 15 residues. CDR3 DNA: TGTGCCAGCAGTTTACCCGGGGAATACTACTATGGCTACACCTTC. Protein sequence: CASSLPGEYYYGYTF.

V gene TRBV28 combines with J gene TRBJ1-2; the match to TRBD1 covers 7 bases. The germline gives CDR1 MDHEN, CDR2 SYDVKM. V was clipped by 2 bases and J by 3 bases; unmatched bases: 9. The CDR3 covers 16 residues. CDR3 coding DNA: TGTGCCAGCAGTTTAATGAGGGGGCGCTTTGACTATGGCTACACCTTC. Encoded protein: CASSLMRGRFDYGYTF.

This chain connects TRBV28 to TRBJ1-2; 11 positions match TRBD1. CDR3 size: 14 residues. The ends lost 8 bases at V and 8 bases at J; junction bases unmatched: 10. CDR1 MDHEN and CDR2 SYDVKM come from the germline V gene. The CDR3: CASEEGQGAGGYTF. CDR3 in DNA: TGTGCCAGCGAAGAAGGACAGGGGGCTGGAGGCTACACCTTC.

The genes are TRBV5-1 and TRBJ1-4, with 8 bases that match TRBD1. The CDR3 runs 15 residues. The germline gives CDR1 SGHRS, CDR2 YFSETQ. The trim removed 2 bases at V and 8 bases at J, leaving 8 bases unmatched. CDR3 in amino acids: CASSFQGQGNEKLFF. The CDR3 DNA sequence: TGCGCCAGCAGCTTCCAAGGACAGGGAAACGAAAAACTGTTTTTT.

The CDR3: CASSEGQGNEQYF. DNA for the CDR3: TGCGCCAGCAGCGAGGGACAGGGGAACGAGCAGTACTTC. This chain links TRBV5-1 with TRBJ2-7; 10 bases are a match to TRBD1. This CDR3 is built from 13 residues. J was trimmed by 5 bases and V by 4 bases; bases with no gene match: 3. CDR1 SGHRS and CDR2 YFSETQ come from the germline V gene.

This clone was observed a handful of times. This rearrangement joins TRBV15 to TRBJ2-7; 11 nucleotides match TRBD1. CDR1 and CDR2 (germline): LNHNV, YYDKDF (reference sequence). The CDR3 extends over 15 amino acids. Unmatched junction bases numbered 3, after V lost 2 bases and J lost 3 bases. The CDR3 DNA is TGTGCCACCAGCAGACCCGGGACAGGGGGCTACGAGCAGTACTTC. The encoded protein is CATSRPGTGGYEQYF.